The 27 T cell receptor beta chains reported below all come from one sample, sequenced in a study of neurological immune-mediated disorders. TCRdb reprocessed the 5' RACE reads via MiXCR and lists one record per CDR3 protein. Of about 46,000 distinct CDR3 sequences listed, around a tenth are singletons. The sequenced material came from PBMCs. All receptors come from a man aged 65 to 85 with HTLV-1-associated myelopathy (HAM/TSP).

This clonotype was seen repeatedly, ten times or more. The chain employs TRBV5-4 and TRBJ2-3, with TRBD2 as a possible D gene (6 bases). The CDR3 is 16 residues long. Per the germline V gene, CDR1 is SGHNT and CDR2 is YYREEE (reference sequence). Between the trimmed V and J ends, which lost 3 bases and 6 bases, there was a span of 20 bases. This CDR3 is CASSYGRDGGRDTQYF. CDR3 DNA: TGTGCCAGCAGCTACGGACGTGATGGGGGGAGGGATACGCAGTATTTT.

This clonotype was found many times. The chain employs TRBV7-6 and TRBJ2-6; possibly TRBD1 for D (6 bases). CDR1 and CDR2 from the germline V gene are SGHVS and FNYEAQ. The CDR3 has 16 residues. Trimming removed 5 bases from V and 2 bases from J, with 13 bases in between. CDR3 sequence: CASSPTEGAGANVLTF. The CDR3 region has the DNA TGTGCCAGCAGCCCTACTGAGGGGGCTGGGGCCAACGTCCTGACTTTC.

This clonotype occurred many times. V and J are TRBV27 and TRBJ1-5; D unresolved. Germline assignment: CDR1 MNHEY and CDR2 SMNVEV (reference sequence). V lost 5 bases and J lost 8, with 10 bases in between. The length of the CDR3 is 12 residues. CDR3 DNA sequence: TGTGCCAGCAGTCAACCTGGGGAGCCCCAGCATTTT. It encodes CASSQPGEPQHF.

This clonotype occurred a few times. Here the CDR3 reads CASSSSPSGSFESEQYF. The CDR3 DNA follows: TGCGCCAGCAGCTCCTCGCCCAGCGGGAGTTTCGAATCCGAGCAGTACTTC. This sequence joins TRBV5-1 and TRBJ2-7, with 8 bases lining up with TRBD2. CDR3 length equals 17 residues. With 3 bases clipped from V and 6 bases from J, the junction kept 17 bases outside the gene matches. Germline V gene data show CDR1 as SGHRS and CDR2 as YFSETQ.

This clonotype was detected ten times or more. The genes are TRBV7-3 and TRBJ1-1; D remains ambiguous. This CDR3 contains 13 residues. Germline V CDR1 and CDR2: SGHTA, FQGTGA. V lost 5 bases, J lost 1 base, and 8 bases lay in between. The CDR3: CASSEVQNTEAFF. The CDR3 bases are TGTGCCAGCAGCGAGGTCCAGAACACTGAAGCTTTCTTT.

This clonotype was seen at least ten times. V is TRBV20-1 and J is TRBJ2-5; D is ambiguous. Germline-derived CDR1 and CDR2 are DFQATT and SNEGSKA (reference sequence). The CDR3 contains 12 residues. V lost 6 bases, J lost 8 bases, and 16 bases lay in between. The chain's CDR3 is CSAGPSDITQYF. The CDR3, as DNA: TGCAGTGCCGGGCCGAGCGATATCACCCAGTACTTC.

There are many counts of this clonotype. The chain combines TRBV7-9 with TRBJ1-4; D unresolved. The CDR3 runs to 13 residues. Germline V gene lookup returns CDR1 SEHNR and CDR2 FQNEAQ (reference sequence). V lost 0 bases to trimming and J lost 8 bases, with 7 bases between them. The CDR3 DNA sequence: TGTGCCAGCAGCTTAGCGCGTGGCGAAAAACTGTTTTTT. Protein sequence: CASSLARGEKLFF.

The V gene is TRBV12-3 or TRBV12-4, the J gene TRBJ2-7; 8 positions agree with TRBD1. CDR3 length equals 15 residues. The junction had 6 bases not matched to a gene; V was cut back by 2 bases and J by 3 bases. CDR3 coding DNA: TGTGCCAGCAGTTTAAGCAGGGGGCTCTACTACGAGCAGTACTTC. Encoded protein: CASSLSRGLYYEQYF.

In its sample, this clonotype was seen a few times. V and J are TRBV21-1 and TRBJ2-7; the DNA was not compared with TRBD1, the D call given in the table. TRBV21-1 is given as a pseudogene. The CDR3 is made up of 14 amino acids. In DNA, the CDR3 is TGTGCCAGCAGCAAAGGTGACGGGGGTTACGAGCAGTACTTC. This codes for CASSKGDGGYEQYF.

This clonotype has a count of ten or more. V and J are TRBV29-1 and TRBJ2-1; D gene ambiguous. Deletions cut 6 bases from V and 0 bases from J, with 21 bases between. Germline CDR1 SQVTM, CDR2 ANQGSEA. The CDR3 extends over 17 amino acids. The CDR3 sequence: CSVPRTGGYSSYNEQFF. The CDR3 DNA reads TGCAGCGTCCCGCGGACGGGCGGTTATAGCTCCTACAATGAGCAGTTCTTC.

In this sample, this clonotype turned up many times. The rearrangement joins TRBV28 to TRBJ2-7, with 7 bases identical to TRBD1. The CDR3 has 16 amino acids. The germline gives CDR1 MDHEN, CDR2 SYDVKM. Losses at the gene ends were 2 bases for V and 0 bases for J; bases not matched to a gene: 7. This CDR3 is CASSLGDSHISYEQYF. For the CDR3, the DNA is TGTGCCAGCAGTTTAGGGGACAGCCACATCTCCTACGAGCAGTACTTC.

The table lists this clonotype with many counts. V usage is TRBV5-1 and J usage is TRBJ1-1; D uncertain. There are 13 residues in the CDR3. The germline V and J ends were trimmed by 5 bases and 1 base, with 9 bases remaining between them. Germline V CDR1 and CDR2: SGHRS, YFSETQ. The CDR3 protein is CASSWVRNTEAFF. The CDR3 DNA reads TGCGCCAGCAGTTGGGTTCGGAACACTGAAGCTTTCTTT.

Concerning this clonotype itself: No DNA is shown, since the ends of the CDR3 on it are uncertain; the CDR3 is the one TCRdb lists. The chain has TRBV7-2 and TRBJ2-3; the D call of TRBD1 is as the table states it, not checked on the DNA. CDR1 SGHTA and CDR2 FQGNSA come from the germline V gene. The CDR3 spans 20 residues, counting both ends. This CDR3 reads CASSFYICSAEDGVTDTQYF.

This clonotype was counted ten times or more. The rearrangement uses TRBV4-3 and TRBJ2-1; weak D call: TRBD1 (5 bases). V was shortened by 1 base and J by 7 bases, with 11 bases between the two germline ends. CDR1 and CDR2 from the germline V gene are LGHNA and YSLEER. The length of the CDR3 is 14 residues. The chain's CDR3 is CASSQGKGDNEQFF. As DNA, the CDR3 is TGCGCCAGCAGCCAAGGTAAAGGGGATAATGAGCAGTTCTTC.

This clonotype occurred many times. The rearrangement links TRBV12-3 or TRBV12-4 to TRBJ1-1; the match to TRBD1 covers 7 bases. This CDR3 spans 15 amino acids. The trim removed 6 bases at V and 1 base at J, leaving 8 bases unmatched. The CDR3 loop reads CASRKDRTWNTEAFF. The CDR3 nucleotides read TGTGCCAGCAGGAAGGACAGGACGTGGAACACTGAAGCTTTCTTT.

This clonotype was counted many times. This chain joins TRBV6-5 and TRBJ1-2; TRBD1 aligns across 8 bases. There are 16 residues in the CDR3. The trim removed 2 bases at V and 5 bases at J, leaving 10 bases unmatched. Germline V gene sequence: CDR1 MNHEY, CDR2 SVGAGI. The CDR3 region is CASSYGVGQAKYGYTF. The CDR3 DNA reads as TGTGCCAGCAGTTACGGAGTGGGACAGGCCAAATATGGCTACACCTTC.

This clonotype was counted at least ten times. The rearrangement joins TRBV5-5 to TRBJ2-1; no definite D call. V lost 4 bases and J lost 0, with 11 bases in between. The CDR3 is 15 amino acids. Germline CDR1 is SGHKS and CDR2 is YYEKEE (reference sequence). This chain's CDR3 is CASSPVPSSYNEQFF. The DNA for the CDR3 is TGTGCCAGCAGCCCCGTCCCGAGCTCCTACAATGAGCAGTTCTTC.

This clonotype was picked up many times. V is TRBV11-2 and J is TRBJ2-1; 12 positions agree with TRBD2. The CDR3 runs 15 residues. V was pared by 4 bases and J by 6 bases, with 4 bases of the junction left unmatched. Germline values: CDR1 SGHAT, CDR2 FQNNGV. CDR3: CASSSLAGGGNEQFF. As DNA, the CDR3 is TGTGCCAGCAGCTCTCTAGCGGGGGGGGGCAATGAGCAGTTCTTC.

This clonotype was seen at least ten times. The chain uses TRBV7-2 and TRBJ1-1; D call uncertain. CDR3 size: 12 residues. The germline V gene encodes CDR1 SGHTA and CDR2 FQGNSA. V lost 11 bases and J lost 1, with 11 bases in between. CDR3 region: CASRRGNTEAFF. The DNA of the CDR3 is TGTGCCTCCCGGCGGGGGAACACTGAAGCTTTCTTT.

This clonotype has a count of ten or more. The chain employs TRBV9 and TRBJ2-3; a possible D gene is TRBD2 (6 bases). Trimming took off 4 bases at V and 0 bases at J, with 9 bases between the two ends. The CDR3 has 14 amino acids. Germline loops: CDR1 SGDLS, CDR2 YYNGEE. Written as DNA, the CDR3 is TGTGCCAGCAGCCTAGCGACTAGCACAGATACGCAGTATTTT. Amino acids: CASSLATSTDTQYF.

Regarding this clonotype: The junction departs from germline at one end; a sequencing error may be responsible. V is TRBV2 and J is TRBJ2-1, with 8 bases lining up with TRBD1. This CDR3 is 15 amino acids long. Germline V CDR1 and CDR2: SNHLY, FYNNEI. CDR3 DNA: TGTGCTAGCATCCCCCGCGACAGGGGTGGGAATGAGCAGTTCTTC. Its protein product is CASIPRDRGGNEQFF.

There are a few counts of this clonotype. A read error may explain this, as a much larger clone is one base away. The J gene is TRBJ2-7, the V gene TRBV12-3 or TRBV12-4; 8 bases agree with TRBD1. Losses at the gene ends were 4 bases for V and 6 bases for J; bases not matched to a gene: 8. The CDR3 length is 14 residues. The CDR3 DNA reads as TGTGCCAGCAGTTATCTGGGACAGGTAGGCGAGCAGTACTTC. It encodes CASSYLGQVGEQYF.

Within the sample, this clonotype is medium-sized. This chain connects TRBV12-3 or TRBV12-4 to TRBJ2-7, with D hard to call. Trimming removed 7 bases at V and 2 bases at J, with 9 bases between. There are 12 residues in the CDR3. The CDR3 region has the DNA TGTGCCAGCATGGGGATAACCTACGAGCAGTACTTC. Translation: CASMGITYEQYF.

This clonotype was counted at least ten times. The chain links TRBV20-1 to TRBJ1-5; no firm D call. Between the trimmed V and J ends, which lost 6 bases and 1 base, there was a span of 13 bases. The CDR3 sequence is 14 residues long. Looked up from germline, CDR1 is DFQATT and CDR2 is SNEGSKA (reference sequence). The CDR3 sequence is CSALRIDSNQPQHF. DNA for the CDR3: TGCAGTGCCCTAAGGATTGACAGCAATCAGCCCCAGCATTTT.

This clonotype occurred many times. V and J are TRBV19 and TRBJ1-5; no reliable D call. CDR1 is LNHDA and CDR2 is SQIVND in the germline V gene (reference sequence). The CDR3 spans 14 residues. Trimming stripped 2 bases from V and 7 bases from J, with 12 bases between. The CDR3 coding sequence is TGTGCCAGTAGTATACAGTCAGGAAGGCAGCCCCAGCATTTT. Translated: CASSIQSGRQPQHF.

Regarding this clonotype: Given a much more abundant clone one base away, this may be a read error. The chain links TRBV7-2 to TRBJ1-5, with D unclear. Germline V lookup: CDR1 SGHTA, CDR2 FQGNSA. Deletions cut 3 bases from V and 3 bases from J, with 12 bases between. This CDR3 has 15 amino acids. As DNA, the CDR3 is TGTGCCAGCAGCTTCGAGGGAGTCAACAATCAGCCCCAGCATTTT. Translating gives CASSFEGVNNQPQHF.

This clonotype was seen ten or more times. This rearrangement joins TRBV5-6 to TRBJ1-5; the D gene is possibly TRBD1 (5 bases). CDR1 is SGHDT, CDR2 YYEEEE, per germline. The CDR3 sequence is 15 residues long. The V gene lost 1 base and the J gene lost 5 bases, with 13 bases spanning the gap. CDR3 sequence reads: CASSLLGIGDQPQHF. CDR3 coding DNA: TGTGCCAGCAGCTTGTTGGGGATAGGGGATCAGCCCCAGCATTTT.